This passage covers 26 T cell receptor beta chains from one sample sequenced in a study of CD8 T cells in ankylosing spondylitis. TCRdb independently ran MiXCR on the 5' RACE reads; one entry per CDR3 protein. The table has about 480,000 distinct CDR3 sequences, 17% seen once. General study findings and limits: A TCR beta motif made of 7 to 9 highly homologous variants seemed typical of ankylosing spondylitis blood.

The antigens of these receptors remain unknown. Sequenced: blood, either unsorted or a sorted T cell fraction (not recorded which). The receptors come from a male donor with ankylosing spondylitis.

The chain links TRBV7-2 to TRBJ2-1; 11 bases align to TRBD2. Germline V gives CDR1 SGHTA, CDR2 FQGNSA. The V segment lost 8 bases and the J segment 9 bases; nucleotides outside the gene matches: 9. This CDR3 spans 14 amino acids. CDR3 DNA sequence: TGTGCCAGCGGCGATAGCGGGAGGGGGGTTGAGCAGTTCTTC. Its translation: CASGDSGRGVEQFF. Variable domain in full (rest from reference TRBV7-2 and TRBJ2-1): GAGVSQSPSNKVTEKGKDVELRCDPISGHTALYWYRQSLGQGLEFLIYFQGNSAPDKSGLPSDRFSAERTGGSVSTLTIQRTQQEDSAVYLCASGDSGRGVEQFFGPGTRLTVL.

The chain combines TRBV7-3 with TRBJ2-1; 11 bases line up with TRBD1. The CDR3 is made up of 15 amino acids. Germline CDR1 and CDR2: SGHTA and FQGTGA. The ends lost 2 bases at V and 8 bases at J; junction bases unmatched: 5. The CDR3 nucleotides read TGTGCCAGCAGCTTATCCCGGGACAGGGGGGATGAGCAGTTCTTC. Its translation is CASSLSRDRGDEQFF.

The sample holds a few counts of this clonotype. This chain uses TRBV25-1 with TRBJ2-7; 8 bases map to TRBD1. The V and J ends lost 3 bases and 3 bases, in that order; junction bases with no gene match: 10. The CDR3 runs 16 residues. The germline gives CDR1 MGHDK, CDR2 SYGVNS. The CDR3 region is CASSEGGQARGYEQYF. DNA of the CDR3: TGTGCCAGCAGTGAGGGGGGACAGGCCCGAGGCTACGAGCAGTACTTC.

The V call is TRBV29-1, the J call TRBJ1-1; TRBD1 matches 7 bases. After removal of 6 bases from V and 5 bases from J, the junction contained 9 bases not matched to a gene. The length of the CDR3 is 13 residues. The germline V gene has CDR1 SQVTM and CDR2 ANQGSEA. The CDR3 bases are TGCAGCGTGAAACAGGGGCTCGCGACTGAAGCTTTCTTT. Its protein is CSVKQGLATEAFF.

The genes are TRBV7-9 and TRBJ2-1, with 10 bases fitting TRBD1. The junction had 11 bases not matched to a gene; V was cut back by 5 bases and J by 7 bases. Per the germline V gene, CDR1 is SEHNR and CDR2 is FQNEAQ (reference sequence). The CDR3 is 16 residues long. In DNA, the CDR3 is TGTGCCAGCAGCCGGCTATTGGACAGGGGGAGGAATGAGCAGTTCTTC. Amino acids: CASSRLLDRGRNEQFF.

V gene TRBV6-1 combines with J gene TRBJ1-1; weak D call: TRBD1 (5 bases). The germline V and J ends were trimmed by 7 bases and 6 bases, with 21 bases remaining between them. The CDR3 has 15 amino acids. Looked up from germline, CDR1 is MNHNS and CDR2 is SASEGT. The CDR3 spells CASTPPSSRAAEAFF. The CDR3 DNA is TGTGCCAGCACGCCCCCCTCCTCCAGGGCAGCTGAAGCTTTCTTT.

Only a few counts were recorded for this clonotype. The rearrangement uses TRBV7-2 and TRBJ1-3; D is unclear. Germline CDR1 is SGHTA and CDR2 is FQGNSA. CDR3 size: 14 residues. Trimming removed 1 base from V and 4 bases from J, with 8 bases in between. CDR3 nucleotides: TGTGCCAGCAGCTTAGGGGCGGGGGGAAACACCATATATTTT. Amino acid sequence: CASSLGAGGNTIYF.

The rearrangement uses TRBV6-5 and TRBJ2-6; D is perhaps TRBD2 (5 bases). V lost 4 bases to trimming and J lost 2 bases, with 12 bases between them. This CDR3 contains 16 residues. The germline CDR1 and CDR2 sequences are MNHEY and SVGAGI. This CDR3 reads CASSSWTATGANVLTF. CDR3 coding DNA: TGTGCCAGCAGTTCTTGGACTGCTACTGGGGCCAACGTCCTGACTTTC.

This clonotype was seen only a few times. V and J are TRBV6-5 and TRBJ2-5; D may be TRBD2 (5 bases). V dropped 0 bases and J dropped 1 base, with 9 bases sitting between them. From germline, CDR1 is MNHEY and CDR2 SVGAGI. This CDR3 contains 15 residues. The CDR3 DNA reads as TGTGCCAGCAGTTACTCCGAGCGGACCCAAGAGACCCAGTACTTC. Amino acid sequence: CASSYSERTQETQYF.

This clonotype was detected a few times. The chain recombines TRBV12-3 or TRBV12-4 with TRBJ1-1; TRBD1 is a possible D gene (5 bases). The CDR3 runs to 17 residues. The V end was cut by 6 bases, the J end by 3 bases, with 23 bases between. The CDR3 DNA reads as TGTGCCAGCAGAGGGGTAAGGGGACCCCTGACTTACACTGAAGCTTTCTTT. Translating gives CASRGVRGPLTYTEAFF.

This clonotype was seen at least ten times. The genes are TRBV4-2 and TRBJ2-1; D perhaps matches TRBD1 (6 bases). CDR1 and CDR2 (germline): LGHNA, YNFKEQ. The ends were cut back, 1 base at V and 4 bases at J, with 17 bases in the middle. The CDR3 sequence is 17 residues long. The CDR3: CASSQGWTDDIYNEQFF. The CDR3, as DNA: TGTGCCAGCAGCCAAGGGTGGACAGACGATATATACAATGAGCAGTTCTTC.

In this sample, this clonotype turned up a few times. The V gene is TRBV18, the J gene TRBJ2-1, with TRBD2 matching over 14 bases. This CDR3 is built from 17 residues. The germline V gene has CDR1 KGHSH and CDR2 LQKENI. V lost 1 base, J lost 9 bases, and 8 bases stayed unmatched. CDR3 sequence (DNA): TGTGCCAGCTCACCACTCAGACTAGCGGGAGGGCCGGGTGAGCAGTTCTTC. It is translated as CASSPLRLAGGPGEQFF.

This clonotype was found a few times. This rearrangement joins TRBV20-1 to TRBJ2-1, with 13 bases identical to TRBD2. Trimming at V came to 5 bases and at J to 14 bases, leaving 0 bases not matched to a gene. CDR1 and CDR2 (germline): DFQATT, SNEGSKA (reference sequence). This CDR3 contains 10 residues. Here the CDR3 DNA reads TGCAGTGCTGGACTAGCGGGAGAGTTCTTC. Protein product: CSAGLAGEFF.

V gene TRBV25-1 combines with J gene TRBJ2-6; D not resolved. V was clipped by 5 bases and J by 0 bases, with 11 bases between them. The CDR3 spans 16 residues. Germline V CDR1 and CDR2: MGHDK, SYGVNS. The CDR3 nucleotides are TGTGCCAGCAGTACTACAGTTAACTCTGGGGCCAACGTCCTGACTTTC. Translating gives CASSTTVNSGANVLTF.

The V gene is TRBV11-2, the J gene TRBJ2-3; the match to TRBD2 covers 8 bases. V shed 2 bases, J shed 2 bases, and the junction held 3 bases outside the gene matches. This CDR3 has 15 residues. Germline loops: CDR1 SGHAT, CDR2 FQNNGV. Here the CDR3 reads CASSLTGGTTDTQYF. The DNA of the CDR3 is TGTGCCAGCAGCTTAACGGGGGGGACCACAGATACGCAGTATTTT.

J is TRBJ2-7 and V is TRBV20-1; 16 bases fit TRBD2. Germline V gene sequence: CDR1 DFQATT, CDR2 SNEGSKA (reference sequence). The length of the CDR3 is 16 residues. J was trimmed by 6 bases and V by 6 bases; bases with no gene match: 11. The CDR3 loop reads CSAEGTSGGAWGEQYF. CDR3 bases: TGCAGTGCGGAAGGGACTAGCGGGGGGGCCTGGGGCGAGCAGTACTTC.

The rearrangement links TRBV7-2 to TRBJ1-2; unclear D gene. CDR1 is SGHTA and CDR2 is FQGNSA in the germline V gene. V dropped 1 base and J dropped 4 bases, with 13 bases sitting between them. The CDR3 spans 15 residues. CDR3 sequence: CASSLGRVDAYGYTF. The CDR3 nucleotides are TGTGCCAGCAGCTTAGGGAGGGTAGATGCCTATGGCTACACCTTC.

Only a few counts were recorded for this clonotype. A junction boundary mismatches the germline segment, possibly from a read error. CDR3 residues: CASSLDYYEQFF. CDR3 in DNA: TGCGCCAGCAGCTTGGACTACTATGAGCAGTTCTTC. J is TRBJ2-1 and V is TRBV5-1, with unresolved D. Germline CDR1 SGHRS, CDR2 YFSETQ. The CDR3 is made up of 12 amino acids.

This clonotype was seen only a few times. CDR3 sequence (DNA): TGTGCCAGCAGCTTAGTAGGTGGGAGTGGGTCTGAAGCTTTCTTT. Amino acid sequence: CASSLVGGSGSEAFF. This chain links TRBV7-2 with TRBJ1-1; D uncertain. Germline CDR1 and CDR2: SGHTA and FQGNSA. CDR3 length equals 15 residues. The V and J ends lost 1 base and 6 bases respectively, with 15 bases between them.

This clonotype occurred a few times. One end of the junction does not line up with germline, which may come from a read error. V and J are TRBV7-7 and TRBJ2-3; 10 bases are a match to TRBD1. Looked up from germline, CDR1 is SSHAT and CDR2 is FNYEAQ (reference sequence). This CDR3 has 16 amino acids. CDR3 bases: TGTGCTAGCAGCAGCTCACCGGGACAGGGGATAGATACGCAGTATTTT. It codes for CASSSSPGQGIDTQYF.

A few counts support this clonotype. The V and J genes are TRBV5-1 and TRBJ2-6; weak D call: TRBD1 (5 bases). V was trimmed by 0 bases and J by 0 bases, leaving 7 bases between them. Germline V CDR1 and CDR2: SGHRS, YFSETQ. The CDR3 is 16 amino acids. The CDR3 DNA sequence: TGCGCCAGCAGCTTGGGACAGAGCTCTGGGGCCAACGTCCTGACTTTC. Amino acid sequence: CASSLGQSSGANVLTF.

CDR3 nucleotides: TGTGCCAGCAGCCAAGAACGATCGACCGGGGAGCTGTTTTTT. Translated: CASSQERSTGELFF. The J gene is TRBJ2-2, the V gene TRBV3-1, with no clear D. V lost 0 bases to trimming and J lost 5 bases, with 7 bases between them. The CDR3 is 14 amino acids. Germline loops: CDR1 LGHDT, CDR2 YNNKEL (reference sequence).

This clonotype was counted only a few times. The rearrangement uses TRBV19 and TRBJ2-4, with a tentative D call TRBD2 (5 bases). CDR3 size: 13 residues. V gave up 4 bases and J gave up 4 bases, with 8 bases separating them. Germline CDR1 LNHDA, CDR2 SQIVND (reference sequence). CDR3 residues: CASSREQKNIQYF. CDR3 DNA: TGTGCCAGTAGTAGGGAGCAGAAAAACATTCAGTACTTC.

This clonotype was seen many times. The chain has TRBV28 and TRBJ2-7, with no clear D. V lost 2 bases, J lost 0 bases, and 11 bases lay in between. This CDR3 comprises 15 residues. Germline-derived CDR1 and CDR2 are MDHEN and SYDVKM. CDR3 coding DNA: TGTGCCAGCAGTTTAGTCCCCTTGAGCTCCTACGAGCAGTACTTC. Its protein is CASSLVPLSSYEQYF.

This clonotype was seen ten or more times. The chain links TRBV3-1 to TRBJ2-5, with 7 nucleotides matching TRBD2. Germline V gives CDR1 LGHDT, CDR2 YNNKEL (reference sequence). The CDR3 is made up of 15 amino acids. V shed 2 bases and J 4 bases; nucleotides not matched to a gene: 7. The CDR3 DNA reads TGTGCCAGCAGCCAATCGATATCGGGAGGAGAGACCCAGTACTTC. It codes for CASSQSISGGETQYF.

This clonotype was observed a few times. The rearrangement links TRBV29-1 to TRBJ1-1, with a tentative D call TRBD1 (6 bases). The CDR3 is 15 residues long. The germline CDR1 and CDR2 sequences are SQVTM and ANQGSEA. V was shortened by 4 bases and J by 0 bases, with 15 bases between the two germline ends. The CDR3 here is CSVVRLGGMNTEAFF. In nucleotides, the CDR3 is TGCAGCGTTGTCCGGTTGGGGGGCATGAACACTGAAGCTTTCTTT. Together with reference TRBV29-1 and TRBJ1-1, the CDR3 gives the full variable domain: SAVISQKPSRDICQRGTSLTIQCQVDSQVTMMFWYRQQPGQSLTLIATANQGSEATYESGFVIDKFPISRPNLTFSTLTVSNMSPEDSSIYLCSVVRLGGMNTEAFFGQGTRLTVV.